This T cell receptor beta chain is from a study of human T cells and chemical hapten exposure. Study-wide results and limits: Clustering by CDR3 similarity yielded significantly more large clusters from expanded TCRs than controls.

In regard to this clonotype: No antigen is known for it.

The time point here: pre-sensitization, week 0. As for treatment: therapeutic diphenylcyclopropenone sensitization with weekly scalp DPC. TCRdb used MiXCR to reprocess the RACE reads, holding one entry per CDR3 protein. The repertoire holds tens of thousands of distinct CDR3 sequences, about 9.2% seen once, with about 14% in the top ten. Trimming cost V 4 bases and J 3 bases, with 9 bases left between them. The CDR3 runs 13 residues. Germline V gene lookup returns CDR1 MGHDK and CDR2 SYGVNS. The chain couples TRBV25-1 to TRBJ1-1; no firm D call. This TCR was sampled from a woman aged 40-49 years with alopecia areata. Some clones in this sample may be carry-over from other donors' samples. Sequences were derived from whole blood, sampled in connection with sensitization to the hapten diphenylcyclopropenone (DPC). The CDR3 here is CASSAYGDTEAFF. The CDR3 region has the DNA TGTGCCAGCAGTGCGTATGGGGACACTGAAGCTTTCTTT.